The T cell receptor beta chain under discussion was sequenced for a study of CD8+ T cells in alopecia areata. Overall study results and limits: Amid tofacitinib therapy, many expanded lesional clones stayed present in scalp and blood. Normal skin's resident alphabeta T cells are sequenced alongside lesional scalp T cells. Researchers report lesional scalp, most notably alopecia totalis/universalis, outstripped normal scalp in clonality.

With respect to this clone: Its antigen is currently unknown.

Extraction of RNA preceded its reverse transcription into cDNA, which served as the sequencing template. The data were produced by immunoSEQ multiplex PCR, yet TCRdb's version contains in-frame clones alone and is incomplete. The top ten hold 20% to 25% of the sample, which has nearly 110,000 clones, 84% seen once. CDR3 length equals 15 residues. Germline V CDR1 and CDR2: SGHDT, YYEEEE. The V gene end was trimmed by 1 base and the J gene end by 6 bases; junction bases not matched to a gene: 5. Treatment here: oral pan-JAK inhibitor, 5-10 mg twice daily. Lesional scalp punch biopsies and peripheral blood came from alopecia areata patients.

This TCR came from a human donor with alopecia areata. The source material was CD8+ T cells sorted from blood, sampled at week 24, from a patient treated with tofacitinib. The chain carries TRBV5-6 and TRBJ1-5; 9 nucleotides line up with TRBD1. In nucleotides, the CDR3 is TGTGCCAGCAGCTTGTCAGGGACAGGGTCTCAGCCCCAGCATTTT. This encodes CASSLSGTGSQPQHF.